The clone carrying this T cell receptor (beta chain) was seen ten or more times. This sample is drawn from a study of spatial heterogeneity in lung cancer. Noted time point: blood at routine non-recurrence follow-up after resection. TCRdb passed the 5' RACE reads through MiXCR, listing each CDR3 protein once. This repertoire shows 43,000 or so distinct CDR3 sequences, around 11% found once; its top ten account for roughly 32%. The source of this sequence is a male donor with early-stage non-small cell lung cancer. The starting material was PBMCs, obtained at follow-up.

CDR3 sequence (DNA): TGTGCCAGCAGCTCCGGACAGGGGCTATATGGCTACACCTTC. Protein sequence: CASSSGQGLYGYTF. The chain uses TRBV7-2 and TRBJ1-2; TRBD1 matches 9 bases. This CDR3 contains 14 residues. The trim removed 4 bases at V and 5 bases at J, leaving 5 bases unmatched. In germline, CDR1 is SGHTA, CDR2 FQGNSA.